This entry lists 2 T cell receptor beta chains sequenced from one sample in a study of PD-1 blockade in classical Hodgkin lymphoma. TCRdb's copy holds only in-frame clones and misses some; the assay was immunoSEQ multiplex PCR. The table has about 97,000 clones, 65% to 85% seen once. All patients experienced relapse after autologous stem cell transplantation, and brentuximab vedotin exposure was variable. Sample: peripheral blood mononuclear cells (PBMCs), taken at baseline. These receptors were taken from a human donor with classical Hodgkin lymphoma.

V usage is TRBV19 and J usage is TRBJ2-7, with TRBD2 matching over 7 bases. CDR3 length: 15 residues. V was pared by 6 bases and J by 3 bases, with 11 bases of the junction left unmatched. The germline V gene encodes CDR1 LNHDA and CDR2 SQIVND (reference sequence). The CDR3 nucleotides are TGTGCCAGTAGGCCGCGGCGGGCGGGAGACTACGAGCAGTACTTC. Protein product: CASRPRRAGDYEQYF.

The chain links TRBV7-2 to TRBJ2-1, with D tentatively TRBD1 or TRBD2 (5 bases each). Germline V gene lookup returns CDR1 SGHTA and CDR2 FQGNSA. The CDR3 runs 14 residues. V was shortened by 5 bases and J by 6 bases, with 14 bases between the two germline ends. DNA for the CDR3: TGTGCCAGCAGCCGGGACCCAACCGCCAATGAGCAGTTCTTC. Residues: CASSRDPTANEQFF.